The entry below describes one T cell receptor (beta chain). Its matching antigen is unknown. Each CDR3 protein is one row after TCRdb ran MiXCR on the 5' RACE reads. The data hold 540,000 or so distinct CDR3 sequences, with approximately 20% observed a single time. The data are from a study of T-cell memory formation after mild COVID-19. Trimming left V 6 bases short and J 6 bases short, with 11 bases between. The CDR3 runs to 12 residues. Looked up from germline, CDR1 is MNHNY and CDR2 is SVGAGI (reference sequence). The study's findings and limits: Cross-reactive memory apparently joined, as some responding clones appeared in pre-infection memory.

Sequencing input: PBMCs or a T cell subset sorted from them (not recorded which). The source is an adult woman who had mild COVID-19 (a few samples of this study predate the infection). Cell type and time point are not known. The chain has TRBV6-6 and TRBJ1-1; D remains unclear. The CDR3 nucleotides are TGTGCCAGCAGCTCAGGTAGCTCTGAAGCTTTCTTT. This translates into CASSSGSSEAFF.